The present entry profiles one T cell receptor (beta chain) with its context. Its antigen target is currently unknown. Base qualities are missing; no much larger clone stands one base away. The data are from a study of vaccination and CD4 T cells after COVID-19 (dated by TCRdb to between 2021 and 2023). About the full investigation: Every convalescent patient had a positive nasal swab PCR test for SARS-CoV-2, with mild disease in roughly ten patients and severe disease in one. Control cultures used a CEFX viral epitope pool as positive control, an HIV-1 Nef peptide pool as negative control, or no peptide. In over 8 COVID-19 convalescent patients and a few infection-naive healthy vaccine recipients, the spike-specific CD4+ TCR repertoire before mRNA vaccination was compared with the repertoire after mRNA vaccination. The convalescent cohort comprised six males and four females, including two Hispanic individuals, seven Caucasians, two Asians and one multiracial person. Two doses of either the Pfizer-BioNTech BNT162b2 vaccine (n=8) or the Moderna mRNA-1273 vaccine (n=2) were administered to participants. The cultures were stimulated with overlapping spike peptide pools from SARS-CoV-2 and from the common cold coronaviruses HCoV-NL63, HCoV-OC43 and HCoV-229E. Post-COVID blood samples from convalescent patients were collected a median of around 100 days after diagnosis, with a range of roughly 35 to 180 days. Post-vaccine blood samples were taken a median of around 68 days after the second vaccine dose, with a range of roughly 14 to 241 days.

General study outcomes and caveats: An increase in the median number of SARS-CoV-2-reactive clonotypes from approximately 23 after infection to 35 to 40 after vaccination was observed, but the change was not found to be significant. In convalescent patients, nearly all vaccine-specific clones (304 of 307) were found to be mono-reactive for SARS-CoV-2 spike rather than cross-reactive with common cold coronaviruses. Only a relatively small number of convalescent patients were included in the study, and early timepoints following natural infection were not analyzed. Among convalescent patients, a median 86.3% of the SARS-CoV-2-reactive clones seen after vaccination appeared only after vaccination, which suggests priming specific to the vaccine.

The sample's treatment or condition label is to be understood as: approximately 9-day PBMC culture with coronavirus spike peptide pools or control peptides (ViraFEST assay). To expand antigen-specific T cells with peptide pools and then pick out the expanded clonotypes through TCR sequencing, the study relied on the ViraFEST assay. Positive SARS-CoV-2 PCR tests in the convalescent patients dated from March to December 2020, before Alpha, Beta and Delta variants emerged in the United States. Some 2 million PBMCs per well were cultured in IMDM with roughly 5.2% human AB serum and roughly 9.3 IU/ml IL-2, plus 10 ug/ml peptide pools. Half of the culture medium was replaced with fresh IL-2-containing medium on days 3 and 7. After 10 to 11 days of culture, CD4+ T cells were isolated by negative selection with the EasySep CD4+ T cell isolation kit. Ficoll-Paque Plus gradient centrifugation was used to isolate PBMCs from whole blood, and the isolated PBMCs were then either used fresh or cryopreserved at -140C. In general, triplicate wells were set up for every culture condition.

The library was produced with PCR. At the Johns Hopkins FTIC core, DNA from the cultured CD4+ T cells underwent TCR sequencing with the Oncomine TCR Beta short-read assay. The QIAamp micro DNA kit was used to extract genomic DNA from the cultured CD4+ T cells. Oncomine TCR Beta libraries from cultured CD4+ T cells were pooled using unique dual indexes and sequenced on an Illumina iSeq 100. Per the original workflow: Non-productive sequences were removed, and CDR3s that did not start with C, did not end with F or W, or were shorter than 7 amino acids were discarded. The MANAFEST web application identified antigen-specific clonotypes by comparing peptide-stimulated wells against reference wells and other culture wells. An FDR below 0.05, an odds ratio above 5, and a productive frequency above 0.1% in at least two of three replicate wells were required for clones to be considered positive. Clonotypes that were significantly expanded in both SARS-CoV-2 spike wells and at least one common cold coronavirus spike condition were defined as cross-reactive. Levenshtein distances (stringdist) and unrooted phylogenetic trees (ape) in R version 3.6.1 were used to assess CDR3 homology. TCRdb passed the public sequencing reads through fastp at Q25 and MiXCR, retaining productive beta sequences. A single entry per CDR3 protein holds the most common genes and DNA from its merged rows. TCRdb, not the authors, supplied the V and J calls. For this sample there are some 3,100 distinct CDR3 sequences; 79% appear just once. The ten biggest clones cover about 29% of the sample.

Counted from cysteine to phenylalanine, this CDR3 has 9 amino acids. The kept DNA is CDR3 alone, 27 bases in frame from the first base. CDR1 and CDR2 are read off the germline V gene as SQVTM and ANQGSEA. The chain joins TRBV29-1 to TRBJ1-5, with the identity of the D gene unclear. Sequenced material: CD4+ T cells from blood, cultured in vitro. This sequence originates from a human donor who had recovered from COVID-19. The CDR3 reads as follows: CIKVWPQHF. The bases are TGCATCAAAGTATGGCCCCAGCATTTT.